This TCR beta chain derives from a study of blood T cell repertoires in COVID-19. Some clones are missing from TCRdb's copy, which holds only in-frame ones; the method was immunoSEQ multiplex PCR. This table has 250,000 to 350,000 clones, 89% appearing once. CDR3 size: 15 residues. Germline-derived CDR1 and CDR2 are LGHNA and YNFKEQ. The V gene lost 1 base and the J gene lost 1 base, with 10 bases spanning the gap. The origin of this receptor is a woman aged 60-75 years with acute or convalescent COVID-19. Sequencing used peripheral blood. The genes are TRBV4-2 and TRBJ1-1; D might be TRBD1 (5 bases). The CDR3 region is CASSQAGQGNTEAFF. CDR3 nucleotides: TGTGCCAGCAGCCAAGCGGGTCAGGGGAACACTGAAGCTTTCTTT.